The 18 T cell receptor beta chains below all came from one sample that was sequenced in a study of T cell changes during pregnancy in multiple sclerosis. Libraries were prepared by immunoSEQ multiplex PCR; TCRdb keeps only in-frame clonotypes and omits some of them. The sample has 45,000 to 50,000 clones, approximately 94% seen once. The specimen comprised CD8+ T cells from peripheral blood mononuclear cells, sampled before pregnancy. Receptors were obtained from a female donor with multiple sclerosis, enrolled in a pregnancy study.

The chain carries TRBV9 and TRBJ1-5; the D is unclear. Germline CDR1 and CDR2: SGDLS and YYNGEE. Trimming left V 4 bases short and J 2 bases short, with 16 bases between. This CDR3 has 16 amino acids. In nucleotides, the CDR3 is TGTGCCAGCAGCTCCGCCCGGGATCTTGGCAATCAGCCCCAGCATTTT. It codes for CASSSARDLGNQPQHF.

V and J are TRBV19 and TRBJ2-7; 14 bases match TRBD2. Germline V gene data show CDR1 as LNHDA and CDR2 as SQIVND (reference sequence). This CDR3 comprises 15 residues. J lost 0 bases, V lost 8 bases, and 3 bases had no gene match. CDR3: CASGTSGSSSYEQYF. The CDR3 DNA reads TGTGCCAGTGGGACTAGCGGGAGTAGCTCCTACGAGCAGTACTTC.

Only a few counts were recorded for this clone. CDR3 sequence (DNA): TGCAGCGTTGGTGAAGGGGGCGTAGCTTTCTTT. Translation: CSVGEGGVAFF. The chain recombines TRBV29-1 with TRBJ1-1; 7 nucleotides align to TRBD1. There are 11 residues in the CDR3. Germline lookup yields CDR1 SQVTM and CDR2 ANQGSEA. Trimming at V came to 4 bases and at J to 10 bases, leaving 6 bases not matched to a gene.

CDR3 nucleotide sequence: TGTGCCAGCAGGGGGACCGGCGGGAGCTCCTACGAGCAGTACTTC. Translation: CASRGTGGSSYEQYF. This rearrangement joins TRBV2 to TRBJ2-7, with 7 bases aligning to TRBD2. In germline, CDR1 is SNHLY, CDR2 FYNNEI. V was clipped by 6 bases and J by 0 bases; unmatched bases: 8. The CDR3 loop spans 15 amino acids.

The chain uses TRBV27 and TRBJ1-2; D is possibly TRBD1 (6 bases). V lost 5 bases and J 5 bases, leaving 12 bases between the germline ends. CDR1 and CDR2 from the germline V gene are MNHEY and SMNVEV (reference sequence). The CDR3 has 13 residues. CDR3 region: CASSGNGQYGYTF. The CDR3 nucleotides read TGTGCCAGCAGTGGAAATGGACAGTATGGCTACACCTTC.

This chain uses TRBV9 with TRBJ2-3; 7 nucleotides agree with TRBD2. The germline gives CDR1 SGDLS, CDR2 YYNGEE. Germline trimming cut 0 bases from V and 0 bases from J; bases unmatched to any gene: 13. There are 19 residues in the CDR3. DNA for the CDR3: TGTGCCAGCAGCGTAGATGGCGGGATAGGCGGGAGAAGCACAGATACGCAGTATTTT. Residues: CASSVDGGIGGRSTDTQYF.

The chain recombines TRBV6-6 with TRBJ2-2; 9 nucleotides align to TRBD2. Germline lookup yields CDR1 MNHNY and CDR2 SVGAGI (reference sequence). The CDR3 has 16 residues. V shed 2 bases and J 3 bases; nucleotides not matched to a gene: 4. DNA for the CDR3: TGTGCCAGCAGTTACGGACTAGCGACTCACACCGGGGAGCTGTTTTTT. Its translation: CASSYGLATHTGELFF.

The chain joins TRBV27 to TRBJ1-2; 9 bases agree with TRBD1. The germline gives CDR1 MNHEY, CDR2 SMNVEV (reference sequence). Trimming cost V 2 bases and J 7 bases; bases outside gene matches: 8. CDR3 length: 15 amino acids. CDR3 sequence: CASSLILQGAGGYTF. The DNA for the CDR3 is TGTGCCAGCAGTTTAATACTACAGGGGGCGGGTGGCTACACCTTC.

The chain couples TRBV11-2 to TRBJ2-7, with D unclear. The germline V gene has CDR1 SGHAT and CDR2 FQNNGV. V gave up 3 bases and J gave up 1 base, with 7 bases separating them. The CDR3 totals 13 residues. This CDR3 reads CASSFGVSYEQYF. The CDR3 DNA follows: TGTGCCAGCAGCTTCGGAGTGTCCTACGAGCAGTACTTC. Full variable domain (rest looked up from reference TRBV11-2 and TRBJ2-7): EAGVAQSPRYKIIEKRQSVAFWCNPISGHATLYWYQQILGQGPKLLIQFQNNGVVDDSQLPKDRFSAERLKGVDSTLKIQPAKLEDSAVYLCASSFGVSYEQYFGPGTRLTVT.

The V and J genes are TRBV9 and TRBJ2-1; TRBD2 matches at 10 bases. This CDR3 comprises 20 residues. Germline V lookup: CDR1 SGDLS, CDR2 YYNGEE. V lost 7 bases, J lost 1 base, and 20 bases stayed unmatched. Here the CDR3 DNA reads TGTGCCAGCGAAGGGGGGGTCGGAGCGGGAGGGCTTAGATCCTACAATGAGCAGTTCTTC. Translating gives CASEGGVGAGGLRSYNEQFF. Based on the CDR3 plus reference TRBV9 and TRBJ2-1, the full variable domain is DSGVTQTPKHLITATGQRVTLRCSPRSGDLSVYWYQQSLDQGLQFLIQYYNGEERAKGNILERFSAQQFPDLHSELNLSSLELGDSALYFCASEGGVGAGGLRSYNEQFFGPGTRLTVL.

The V and J genes are TRBV27 and TRBJ2-2, with a possible D match to TRBD2 (6 bases). The CDR3 consists of 15 residues. Trimming removed 4 bases at V and 3 bases at J, with 12 bases between. Germline V gene data show CDR1 as MNHEY and CDR2 as SMNVEV (reference sequence). This CDR3 reads CASSYRERHTGELFF. The CDR3 DNA is TGTGCCAGCAGTTACCGGGAGAGGCACACCGGGGAGCTGTTTTTT.

The V and J genes are TRBV29-1 and TRBJ2-2, with 7 bases matching TRBD2. With 4 bases clipped from V and 0 bases from J, the junction kept 5 bases outside the gene matches. The CDR3 covers 15 residues. Germline V gene data show CDR1 as SQVTM and CDR2 as ANQGSEA. The CDR3 sequence is CSVALAEANTGELFF. CDR3 coding DNA: TGCAGCGTTGCGCTAGCGGAGGCGAACACCGGGGAGCTGTTTTTT.

The chain carries TRBV4-2 and TRBJ2-3, with 10 positions matching TRBD2. The CDR3 totals 16 residues. Germline lookup yields CDR1 LGHNA and CDR2 YNFKEQ. The ends lost 1 base at V and 4 bases at J; junction bases unmatched: 5. The CDR3 coding sequence is TGTGCCAGCAGCCAAGGTTTAGCGGGAGGTCCAGATACGCAGTATTTT. Its translation: CASSQGLAGGPDTQYF.

This chain uses TRBV7-9 with TRBJ2-2, with 13 bases that match TRBD2. J was trimmed by 3 bases and V by 5 bases; bases with no gene match: 3. CDR1 SEHNR and CDR2 FQNEAQ come from the germline V gene (reference sequence). The length of the CDR3 is 16 residues. CDR3 DNA sequence: TGTGCCAGCAGCCCTGGACTAGCGGGAGACACCGGGGAGCTGTTTTTT. It encodes CASSPGLAGDTGELFF.

Concerning this clone itself: This could be a read error, since a much larger clone is one nucleotide away. This sample also contains other DNA sequences that code for the same CDR3. The rearrangement links TRBV6-1 to TRBJ2-1; TRBD2 agrees at 8 bases. There are 15 residues in the CDR3. Germline CDR1 reads MNHNS; CDR2 reads SASEGT. J lost 0 bases, V lost 2 bases, and 0 bases had no gene match. CDR3 amino acids: CASSELAGSYNEQFF. CDR3 DNA sequence: TGTGCCAGCAGTGAACTAGCGGGCTCCTACAATGAGCAGTTCTTC.

The CDR3 loop reads CASSLSDSSGEQYF. The CDR3 coding sequence is TGTGCCAGCAGCTTAAGTGACAGCAGTGGAGAGCAGTACTTC. The rearrangement joins TRBV7-6 to TRBJ2-7; D might be TRBD1 (5 bases). The ends were cut back, 2 bases at V and 7 bases at J, with 15 bases in the middle. CDR1 and CDR2 from the germline V gene are SGHVS and FNYEAQ. The CDR3 is 14 amino acids.

This chain connects TRBV7-4 to TRBJ2-4; 10 bases fit TRBD2. The trim removed 2 bases at V and 9 bases at J, leaving 22 bases unmatched. The germline CDR1 and CDR2 sequences are SGHVT and SQSDAQ. This CDR3 is 20 amino acids long. As DNA, the CDR3 is TGTGCCAGCAGCTTACCTAGCGGGAGTACGGCCGTGATAGAAGAGGGCATTCAGTACTTC. It is translated as CASSLPSGSTAVIEEGIQYF.

The chain employs TRBV7-8 and TRBJ1-1; 7 bases line up with TRBD1. CDR3 length equals 15 residues. V gave up 5 bases and J gave up 5 bases; unmatched junction bases: 11. Germline CDR1 is SGHVS and CDR2 is FQNEAQ. The CDR3 is CASSPSKTGSTEAFF. The CDR3 bases are TGTGCCAGCAGCCCATCCAAGACAGGGAGTACTGAAGCTTTCTTT.